This TCR beta chain comes out of a study of blood T cell repertoires in COVID-19. CDR1 and CDR2 (germline): MNHEY, SMNVEV (reference sequence). The ends were cut back, 6 bases at V and 8 bases at J, with 19 bases in the middle. The CDR3 sequence is 14 residues long. Assay used: immunoSEQ multiplex PCR; TCRdb lists only in-frame clones, some missing. The repertoire holds fewer than 400,000 clones, just under 90% seen once, with about a tenth in the top ten. The sequenced sample consisted of PBMCs or T cells enriched from blood (not recorded which). The chain carries TRBV27 and TRBJ1-2; D not resolved. This receptor was obtained from a woman in her forties or fifties who had recovered from COVID-19. The CDR3 nucleotides read TGTGCCAGCAGACTCTCGGGAGCTACGGCGGGCTACACCTTC. It specifies CASRLSGATAGYTF.